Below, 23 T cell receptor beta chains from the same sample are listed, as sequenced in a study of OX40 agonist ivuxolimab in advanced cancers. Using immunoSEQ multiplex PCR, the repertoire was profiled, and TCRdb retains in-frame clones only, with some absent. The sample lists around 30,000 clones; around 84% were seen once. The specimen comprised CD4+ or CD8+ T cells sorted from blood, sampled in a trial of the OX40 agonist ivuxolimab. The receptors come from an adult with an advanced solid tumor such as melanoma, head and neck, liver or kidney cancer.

The CDR3 here is CASSQDRHKGDTQYF. In nucleotides, the CDR3 is TGCGCCAGCAGCCAAGATCGGCACAAAGGGGATACGCAGTATTTT. The rearrangement uses TRBV4-3 and TRBJ2-3; D not resolved. V was pared by 0 bases and J by 6 bases, with 13 bases between. In germline, CDR1 is LGHNA, CDR2 YSLEER. This CDR3 spans 15 amino acids.

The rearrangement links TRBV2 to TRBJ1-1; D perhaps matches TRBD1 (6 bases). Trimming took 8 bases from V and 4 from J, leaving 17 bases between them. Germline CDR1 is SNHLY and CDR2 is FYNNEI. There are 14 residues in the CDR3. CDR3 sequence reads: CASAYGTYPTEAFF. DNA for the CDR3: TGTGCCAGCGCTTATGGGACATACCCCACTGAAGCTTTCTTT.

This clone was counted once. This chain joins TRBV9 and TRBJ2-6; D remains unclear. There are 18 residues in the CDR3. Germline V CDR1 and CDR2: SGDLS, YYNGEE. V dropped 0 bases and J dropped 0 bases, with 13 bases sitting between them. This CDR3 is CASSVAPSGRSGANVLTF. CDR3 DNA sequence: TGTGCCAGCAGCGTAGCCCCCTCTGGCCGCTCTGGGGCCAACGTCCTGACTTTC.

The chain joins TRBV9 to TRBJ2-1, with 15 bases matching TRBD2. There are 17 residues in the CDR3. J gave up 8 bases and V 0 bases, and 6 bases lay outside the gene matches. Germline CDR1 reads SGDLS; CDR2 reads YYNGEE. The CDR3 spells CASSVGGLAGGRDEQFF. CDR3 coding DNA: TGTGCCAGCAGCGTAGGCGGACTAGCGGGGGGGCGCGATGAGCAGTTCTTC.

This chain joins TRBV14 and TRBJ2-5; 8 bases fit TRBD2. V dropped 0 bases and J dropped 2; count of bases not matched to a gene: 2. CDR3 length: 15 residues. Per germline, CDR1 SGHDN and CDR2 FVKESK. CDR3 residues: CASSQDAGGQETQYF. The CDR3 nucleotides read TGTGCCAGCAGCCAAGATGCGGGGGGACAAGAGACCCAGTACTTC.

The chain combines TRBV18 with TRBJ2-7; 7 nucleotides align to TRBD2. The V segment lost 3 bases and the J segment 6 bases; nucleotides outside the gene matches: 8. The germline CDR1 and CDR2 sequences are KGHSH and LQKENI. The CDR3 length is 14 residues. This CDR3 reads CASSPGDYFREQYF. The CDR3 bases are TGTGCCAGCTCACCTGGGGACTATTTCCGCGAGCAGTACTTC. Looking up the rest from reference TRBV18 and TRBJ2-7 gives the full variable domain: NAGVMQNPRHLVRRRGQEARLRCSPMKGHSHVYWYRQLPEEGLKFMVYLQKENIIDESGMPKERFSAEFPKEGPSILRIQQVVRGDSAAYFCASSPGDYFREQYFGPGTRLTVT.

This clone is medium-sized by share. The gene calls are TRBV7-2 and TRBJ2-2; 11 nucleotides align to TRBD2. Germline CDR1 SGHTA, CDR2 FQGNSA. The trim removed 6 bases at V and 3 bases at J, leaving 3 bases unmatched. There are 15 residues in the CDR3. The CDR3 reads CASRGTSGYTGELFF. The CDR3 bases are TGTGCCAGCAGGGGGACTAGCGGATACACCGGGGAGCTGTTTTTT.

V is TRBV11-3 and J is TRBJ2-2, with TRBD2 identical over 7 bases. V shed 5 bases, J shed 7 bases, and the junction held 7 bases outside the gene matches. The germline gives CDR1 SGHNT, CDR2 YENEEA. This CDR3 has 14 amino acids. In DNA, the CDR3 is TGTGCCAGCAGCGTCTACTGGGGGGGCGGGGAGCTGTTTTTT. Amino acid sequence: CASSVYWGGGELFF.

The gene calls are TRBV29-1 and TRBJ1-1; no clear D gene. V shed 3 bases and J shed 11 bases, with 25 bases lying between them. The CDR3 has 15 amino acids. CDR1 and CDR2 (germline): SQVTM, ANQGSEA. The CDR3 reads CSVETRPLHRPRAFF. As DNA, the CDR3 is TGCAGCGTTGAGACAAGGCCCCTACACCGCCCCAGGGCTTTCTTT.

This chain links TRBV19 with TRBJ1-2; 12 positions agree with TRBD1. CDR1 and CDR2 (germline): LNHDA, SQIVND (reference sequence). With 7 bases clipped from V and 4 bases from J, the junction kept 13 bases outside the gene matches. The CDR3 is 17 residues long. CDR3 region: CASTLTGTGGVGYGYTF. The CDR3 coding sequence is TGTGCCAGTACTCTAACCGGGACAGGGGGCGTTGGCTATGGCTACACCTTC.

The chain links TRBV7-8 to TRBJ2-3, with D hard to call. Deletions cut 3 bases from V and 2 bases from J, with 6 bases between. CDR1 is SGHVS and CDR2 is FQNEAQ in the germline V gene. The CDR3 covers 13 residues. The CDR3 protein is CASSFDITDTQYF. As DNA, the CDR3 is TGTGCCAGCAGCTTCGACATCACAGATACGCAGTATTTT.

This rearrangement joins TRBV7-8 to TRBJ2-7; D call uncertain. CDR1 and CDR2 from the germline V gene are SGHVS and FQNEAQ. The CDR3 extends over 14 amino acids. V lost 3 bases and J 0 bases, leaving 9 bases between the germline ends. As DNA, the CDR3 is TGTGCCAGCAGCTTTGGGTCCATCTCCTACGAGCAGTACTTC. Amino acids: CASSFGSISYEQYF.

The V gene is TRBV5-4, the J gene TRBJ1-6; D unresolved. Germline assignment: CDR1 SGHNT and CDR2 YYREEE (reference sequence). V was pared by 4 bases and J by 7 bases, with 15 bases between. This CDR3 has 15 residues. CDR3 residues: CASSARTEANSPLHF. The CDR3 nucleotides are TGTGCCAGCAGCGCACGGACGGAGGCAAATTCACCCCTCCACTTT.

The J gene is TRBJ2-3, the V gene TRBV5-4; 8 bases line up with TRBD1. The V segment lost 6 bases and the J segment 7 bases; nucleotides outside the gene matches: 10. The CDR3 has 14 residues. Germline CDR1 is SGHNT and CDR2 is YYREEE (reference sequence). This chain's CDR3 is CASNPNQGAHTQYF. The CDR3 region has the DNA TGTGCCAGCAACCCCAACCAGGGGGCGCATACGCAGTATTTT.

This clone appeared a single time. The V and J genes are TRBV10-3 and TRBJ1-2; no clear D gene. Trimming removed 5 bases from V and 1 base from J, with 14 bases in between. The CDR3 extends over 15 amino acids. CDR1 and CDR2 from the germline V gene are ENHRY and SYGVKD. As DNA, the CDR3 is TGTGCCATCAGTTCCCTTAAGGCCGATAACTATGGCTACACCTTC. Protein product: CAISSLKADNYGYTF.

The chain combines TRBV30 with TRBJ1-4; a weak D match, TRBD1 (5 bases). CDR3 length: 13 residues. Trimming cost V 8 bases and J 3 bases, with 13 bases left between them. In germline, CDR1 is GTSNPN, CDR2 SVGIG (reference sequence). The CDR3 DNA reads TGTGCCCTTTGGGGCAGCCCTAATGAAAAACTGTTTTTT. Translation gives CALWGSPNEKLFF. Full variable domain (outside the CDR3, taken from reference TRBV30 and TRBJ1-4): SQTIHQWPATLVQPVGSPLSLECTVEGTSNPNLYWYRQAAGRGLQLLFYSVGIGQISSEVPQNLSASRPQDRQFILSSKKLLLSDSGFYLCALWGSPNEKLFFGSGTQLSVL.

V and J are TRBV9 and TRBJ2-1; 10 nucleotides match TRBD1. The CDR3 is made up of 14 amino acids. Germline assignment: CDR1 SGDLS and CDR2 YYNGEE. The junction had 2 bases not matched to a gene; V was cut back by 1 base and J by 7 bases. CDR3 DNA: TGTGCCAGCAGCGTAAGGACAGGGGGGAATGAGCAGTTCTTC. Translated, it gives CASSVRTGGNEQFF.

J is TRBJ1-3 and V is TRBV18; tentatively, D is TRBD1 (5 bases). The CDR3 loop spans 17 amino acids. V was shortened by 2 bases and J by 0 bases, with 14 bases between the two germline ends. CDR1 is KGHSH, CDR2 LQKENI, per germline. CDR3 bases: TGTGCCAGCTCACCAATGGGGTTCGGGGGCTCTGGAAACACCATATATTTT. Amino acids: CASSPMGFGGSGNTIYF.

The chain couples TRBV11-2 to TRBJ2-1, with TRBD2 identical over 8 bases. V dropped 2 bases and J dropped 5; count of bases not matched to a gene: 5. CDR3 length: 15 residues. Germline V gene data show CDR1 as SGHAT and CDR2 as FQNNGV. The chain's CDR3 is CASSLTSGTHNEQFF. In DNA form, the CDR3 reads TGTGCCAGCAGCTTAACTAGCGGAACCCACAATGAGCAGTTCTTC. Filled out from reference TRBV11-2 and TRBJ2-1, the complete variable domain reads EAGVAQSPRYKIIEKRQSVAFWCNPISGHATLYWYQQILGQGPKLLIQFQNNGVVDDSQLPKDRFSAERLKGVDSTLKIQPAKLEDSAVYLCASSLTSGTHNEQFFGPGTRLTVL.

DNA for the CDR3: TGTGCCAGCAGCCGAGGGACAGGGGCCGAGCAGTACTTC. Its protein is CASSRGTGAEQYF. The chain uses TRBV7-9 and TRBJ2-7, with 10 bases that match TRBD1. This CDR3 is 13 amino acids long. V gave up 5 bases and J gave up 6 bases; unmatched junction bases: 4. In germline, CDR1 is SEHNR, CDR2 FQNEAQ (reference sequence).

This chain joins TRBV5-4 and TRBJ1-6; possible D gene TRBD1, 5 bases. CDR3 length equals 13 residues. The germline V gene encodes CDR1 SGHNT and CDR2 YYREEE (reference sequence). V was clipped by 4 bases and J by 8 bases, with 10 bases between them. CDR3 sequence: CASSPRGDSPLHF. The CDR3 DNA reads TGTGCCAGCAGCCCGCGAGGGGATTCACCCCTCCACTTT.

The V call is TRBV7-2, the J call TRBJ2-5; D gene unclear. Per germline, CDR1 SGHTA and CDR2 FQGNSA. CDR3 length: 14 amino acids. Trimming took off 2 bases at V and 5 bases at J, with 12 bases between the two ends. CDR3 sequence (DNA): TGTGCCAGCAGCTTAAATCCAGGAAGGGAGACCCAGTACTTC. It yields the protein CASSLNPGRETQYF.

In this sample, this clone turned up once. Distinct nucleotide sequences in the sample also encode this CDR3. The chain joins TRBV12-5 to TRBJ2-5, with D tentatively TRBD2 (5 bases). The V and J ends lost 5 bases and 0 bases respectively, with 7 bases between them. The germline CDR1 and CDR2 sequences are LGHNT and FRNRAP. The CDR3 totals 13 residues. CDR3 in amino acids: CASGPGNQETQYF. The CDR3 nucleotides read TGTGCTAGTGGTCCGGGGAACCAAGAGACCCAGTACTTC.